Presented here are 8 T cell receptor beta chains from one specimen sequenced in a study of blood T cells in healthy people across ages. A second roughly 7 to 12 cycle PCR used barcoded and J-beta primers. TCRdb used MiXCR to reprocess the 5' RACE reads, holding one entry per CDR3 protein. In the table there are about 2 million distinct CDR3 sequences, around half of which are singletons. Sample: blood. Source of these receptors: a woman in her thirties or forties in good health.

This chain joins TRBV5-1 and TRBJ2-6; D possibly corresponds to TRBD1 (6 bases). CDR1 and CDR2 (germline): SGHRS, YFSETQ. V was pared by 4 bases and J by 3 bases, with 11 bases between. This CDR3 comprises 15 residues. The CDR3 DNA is TGCGCCAGCAGCATGGTGACAGGTGGGGCCAACGTCCTGACTTTC. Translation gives CASSMVTGGANVLTF.

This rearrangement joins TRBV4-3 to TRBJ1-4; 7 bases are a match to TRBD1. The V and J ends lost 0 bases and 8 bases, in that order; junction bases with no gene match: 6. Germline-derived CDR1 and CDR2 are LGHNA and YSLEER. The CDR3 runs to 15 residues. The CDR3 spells CASSQDDRAAEKLFF. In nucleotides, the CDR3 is TGCGCCAGCAGCCAAGATGACAGGGCGGCGGAAAAACTGTTTTTT.

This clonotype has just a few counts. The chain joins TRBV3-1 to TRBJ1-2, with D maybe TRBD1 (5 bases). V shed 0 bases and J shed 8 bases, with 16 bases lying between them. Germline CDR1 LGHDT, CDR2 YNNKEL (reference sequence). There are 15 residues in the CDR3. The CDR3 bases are TGTGCCAGCAGCCAAGAGCCGAGGGGAGGATCGGGCTACACCTTC. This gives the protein CASSQEPRGGSGYTF.

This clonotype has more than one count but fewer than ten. CDR3 amino acids: CASSLEDSFDEQFF. CDR3 bases: TGTGCCAGCAGCCTAGAAGACAGTTTTGATGAGCAGTTCTTC. The rearrangement links TRBV7-9 to TRBJ2-1, with D maybe TRBD1 (5 bases). Trimming took 5 bases from V and 8 from J, leaving 16 bases between them. CDR3 length equals 14 residues. The germline V gene has CDR1 SEHNR and CDR2 FQNEAQ (reference sequence).

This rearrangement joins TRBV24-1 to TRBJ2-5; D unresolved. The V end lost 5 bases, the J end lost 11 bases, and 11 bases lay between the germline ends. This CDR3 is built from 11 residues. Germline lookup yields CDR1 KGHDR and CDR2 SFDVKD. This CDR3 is CATSASGEQYF. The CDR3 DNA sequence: TGTGCCACCAGTGCGAGTGGAGAGCAGTACTTC.

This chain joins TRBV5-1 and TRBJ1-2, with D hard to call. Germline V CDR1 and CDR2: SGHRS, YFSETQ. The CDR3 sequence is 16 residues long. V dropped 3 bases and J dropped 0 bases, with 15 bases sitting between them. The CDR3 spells CASSSAQTSANYGYTF. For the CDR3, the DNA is TGCGCCAGCAGCTCGGCCCAGACCTCAGCTAACTATGGCTACACCTTC. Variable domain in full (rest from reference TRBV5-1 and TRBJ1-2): KAGVTQTPRYLIKTRGQQVTLSCSPISGHRSVSWYQQTPGQGLQFLFEYFSETQRNKGNFPGRFSGRQFSNSRSEMNVSTLELGDSALYLCASSSAQTSANYGYTFGSGTRLTVV.

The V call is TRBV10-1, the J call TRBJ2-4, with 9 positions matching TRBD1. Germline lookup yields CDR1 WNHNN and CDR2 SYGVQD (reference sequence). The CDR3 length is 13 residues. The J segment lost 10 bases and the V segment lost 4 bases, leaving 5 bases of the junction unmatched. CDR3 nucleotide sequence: TGCGCCAGCAGTGGAGGACAGGGGCAAATTCAGTACTTC. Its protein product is CASSGGQGQIQYF.

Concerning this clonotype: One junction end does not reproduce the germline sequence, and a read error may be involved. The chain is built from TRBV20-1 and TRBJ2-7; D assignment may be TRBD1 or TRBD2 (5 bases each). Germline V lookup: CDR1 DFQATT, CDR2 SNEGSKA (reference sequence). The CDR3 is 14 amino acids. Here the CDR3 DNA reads TGCAGTGCTACCTACAATCCAGGGACCTACGAGCGGTACTTC. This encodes CSATYNPGTYERYF.